Listed below are T cell receptor beta chains from one sample, sequenced in a study of cytomegalovirus exposure and HLA in healthy donors. Sequencing was performed with immunoSEQ multiplex PCR; in TCRdb, only in-frame clones are kept and a portion is missing. The sample yields 130,000 or so clones, 8% to 9.5% seen once. The sample comprised PBMCs. All receptors come from a man in his forties in good health and CMV-seronegative. CDR3s include the opening cysteine and the closing phenylalanine or tryptophan. Fields, in order: J gene, clone size, D gene, V gene, CDR3 DNA, CDR3 protein. A D gene is named only where the DNA matches it firmly. Some rows have no size entry. The others give once, few or many, or a class for an expanded clone.

>TRBJ2-1|-|TRBD2|TRBV13
TGTGCCAGCCTACGGATAGCGGGGCGCAATGAGCAGTTCTTC
CASLRIAGRNEQFF
>TRBJ1-1|few|TRBD1|TRBV27
TGTGCCAGCAGTTCTCCGGGGACAGTGAACACTGAAGCTTTCTTT
CASSSPGTVNTEAFF
>TRBJ1-5|-|-|TRBV15
TGTGCCACCAGCAAAAGCAGGGGAAGCAATCAGCCCCAGCATTTT
CATSKSRGSNQPQHF
>TRBJ2-5|-|TRBD2|TRBV4-2
TGTGCCAGCAGCCAAGGGCGTAGCGGGGGGCCCCAGTACTTC
CASSQGRSGGPQYF
>TRBJ2-1|-|-|TRBV7-2
TGTGCCAGCAGCTTGGGAAGGGAGAATGAGCAGTTCTTC
CASSLGRENEQFF
>TRBJ2-3|-|-|TRBV11-2
TGTGCCAGCAGCTTAGAATCAGGATGGCTTTCTAGCACAGATACGCAGTATTTT
CASSLESGWLSSTDTQYF
>TRBJ1-5|-|-|TRBV19
TGTGCCAGTAGTTTCGACGGAAGGGGCGATCAGCCCCAGCATTTT
CASSFDGRGDQPQHF
>TRBJ1-1|few|TRBD1|TRBV7-9
TGTGCCAGCAGTTTATCCGGGACAGGGTTTTCGAACACTGAAGCTTTCTTT
CASSLSGTGFSNTEAFF
>TRBJ1-5|few|-|TRBV18
TGTGCCAGCTCACCACGGCAGGGTGGTCAGCCCCAGCATTTT
CASSPRQGGQPQHF
>TRBJ1-5|few|-|TRBV6-5
TGTGCCAGCAGTTACTCGATTCAGGGCAATCAGCCCCAGCATTTT
CASSYSIQGNQPQHF
>TRBJ2-3|few|TRBD1|TRBV6-1
TGTGCCAGCAGTGAAGAATCCCCCCAGGGGGAGGATACGCAGTATTTT
CASSEESPQGEDTQYF
>TRBJ1-2|-|-|TRBV4-1
TGCGCCAGCAGCCAAGACAGCGACTATGGCTACACCTTC
CASSQDSDYGYTF
>TRBJ1-6|-|-|TRBV19
TGTGCCAGTAGTATACAAGGGAGGACCTATAATTCACCCCTCCACTTT
CASSIQGRTYNSPLHF
>TRBJ1-1|-|-|TRBV5-1
TGCGCCAGCAGCTTGGGGGGGGTCGCTGAAGCTTTCTTT
CASSLGGVAEAFF
>TRBJ2-7|few|-|TRBV5-1
TGCGGAGGGAGGGAGGGGGTAAATAGCTCCTACGAGCAGTACTTC
CGGREGVNSSYEQYF
>TRBJ1-1|few|TRBD1|TRBV6-1
TGTGCCACGGACGGGACAGGGGGGGGTGAAGCTTTCTTT
CATDGTGGGEAFF
>TRBJ1-1|few|TRBD1|TRBV6-1
TGTGCCAGCACCGAGTGGACAGGTTGGAGGGCTGAAGCTTTCTTT
CASTEWTGWRAEAFF